The 30 T cell receptor beta chains below come from one sample, sequenced in a study of cytomegalovirus exposure and HLA in healthy donors. TCRdb's copy holds only in-frame clones and misses some; the assay was immunoSEQ multiplex PCR. The top ten hold approximately 1.1% of the sample, which has 200,000 or so clones, about nine tenths seen once. Sequencing was performed on PBMCs. All receptors come from a woman in her late teens or twenties in good health and CMV-seronegative.

The V gene is TRBV28, the J gene TRBJ2-5, with 7 bases identical to TRBD2. Germline lookup yields CDR1 MDHEN and CDR2 SYDVKM. The CDR3 is 14 residues long. With 2 bases clipped from V and 7 bases from J, the junction kept 7 bases outside the gene matches. The CDR3 DNA is TGTGCCAGCAGTTTAGGCGGGAGCCGAGTGACCCAGTACTTC. This gives the protein CASSLGGSRVTQYF.

This chain uses TRBV10-3 with TRBJ1-2; 8 bases align to TRBD1. The CDR3 runs 16 residues. The germline V gene has CDR1 ENHRY and CDR2 SYGVKD. Trimming removed 3 bases from V and 0 bases from J; junction bases left unmatched: 6. The DNA of the CDR3 is TGTGCCATCAGTGAAAGACAGGGGTCGGCTAACTATGGCTACACCTTC. It translates to CAISERQGSANYGYTF.

The chain joins TRBV30 to TRBJ1-2, with a weak D call TRBD1 (6 bases). Germline CDR1 and CDR2: GTSNPN and SVGIG (reference sequence). V was clipped by 7 bases and J by 8 bases, with 17 bases between them. This CDR3 spans 12 amino acids. The CDR3 bases are TGTGCCTCCAACCCAGGGCAGGGGGGCTACACCTTC. It yields the protein CASNPGQGGYTF.

This rearrangement joins TRBV6-5 to TRBJ1-6; the D gene is possibly TRBD1 (5 bases). The V and J ends lost 2 bases and 10 bases respectively, with 12 bases between them. This CDR3 has 14 residues. The germline V gene has CDR1 MNHEY and CDR2 SVGAGI. The DNA for the CDR3 is TGTGCCAGCAGTTACGGGGCTGGAGACTCACCCCTCCACTTT. Its translation is CASSYGAGDSPLHF.

The chain combines TRBV10-3 with TRBJ2-7; TRBD2 matches at 10 bases. The CDR3 loop spans 14 amino acids. Trimming cost V 5 bases and J 2 bases; bases outside gene matches: 3. Germline lookup yields CDR1 ENHRY and CDR2 SYGVKD. The CDR3 here is CAISPGLATYEQYF. The CDR3 DNA reads as TGTGCCATCAGTCCGGGACTAGCGACCTACGAGCAGTACTTC.

This sequence joins TRBV27 and TRBJ2-2, with D possibly being TRBD1 (5 bases). Trimming left V 3 bases short and J 4 bases short, with 12 bases between. The germline gives CDR1 MNHEY, CDR2 SMNVEV (reference sequence). CDR3 size: 15 residues. The CDR3 nucleotides read TGTGCCAGCAGTTTCGGCAGGGTCGGCACCGGGGAGCTGTTTTTT. Amino acids: CASSFGRVGTGELFF.

V gene TRBV19 combines with J gene TRBJ2-2; D is ambiguous. This CDR3 has 13 residues. Germline V gives CDR1 LNHDA, CDR2 SQIVND (reference sequence). Trimming shortened V by 3 bases and J by 7 bases, and 9 bases separated the two germline ends. In DNA, the CDR3 is TGTGCCAGTAGTATTGCACGGGTCGGGGAGCTGTTTTTT. This codes for CASSIARVGELFF.

This clone came up once. The V and J genes are TRBV9 and TRBJ2-1; the match to TRBD2 covers 11 bases. The J segment lost 0 bases and the V segment lost 3 bases, leaving 11 bases of the junction unmatched. CDR3 length equals 19 residues. CDR1 SGDLS and CDR2 YYNGEE come from the germline V gene. The CDR3 protein is CASSATGTSGFSSYNEQFF. The CDR3 DNA follows: TGTGCCAGCAGCGCCACCGGGACTAGCGGTTTTAGCTCCTACAATGAGCAGTTCTTC.

This clone was seen a handful of times. The V and J genes are TRBV25-1 and TRBJ1-1; perhaps TRBD1 as D (6 bases). Trimming took off 3 bases at V and 7 bases at J, with 15 bases between the two ends. Germline V CDR1 and CDR2: MGHDK, SYGVNS. The CDR3 runs to 14 residues. The CDR3 DNA reads TGTGCCAGCAGTGATCGAGACAGGTCCGGTGAAGCTTTCTTT. It is translated as CASSDRDRSGEAFF.

This chain connects TRBV6-6 to TRBJ2-7; possible D gene TRBD1, 6 bases. The ends were cut back, 0 bases at V and 12 bases at J, with 15 bases in the middle. The CDR3 covers 13 residues. The germline V gene encodes CDR1 MNHNY and CDR2 SVGAGI (reference sequence). The CDR3 spells CASSYSTGARLYF. The CDR3 DNA sequence: TGTGCCAGCAGTTACTCGACAGGCGCGCGGTTGTACTTC.

The chain has TRBV21-1 and TRBJ1-5; TRBD1 reflects the table's D call only, with no check against the DNA. TRBV21-1 is a pseudogene. The CDR3 runs to 17 residues. The CDR3 bases are TGTGCCAGCAGCAAAGGGGCAGGGGGTGCCAGCAATCAGCCCCAGCATTTT. This gives the protein CASSKGAGGASNQPQHF.

The chain recombines TRBV5-1 with TRBJ2-1; TRBD1 matches 9 bases. The germline V gene has CDR1 SGHRS and CDR2 YFSETQ. J lost 7 bases, V lost 0 bases, and 5 bases had no gene match. This CDR3 is built from 15 residues. This chain's CDR3 is CASSLVSDRGNEQFF. Here the CDR3 DNA reads TGCGCCAGCAGCTTGGTATCGGACAGGGGAAATGAGCAGTTCTTC.

The chain is built from TRBV6-4 and TRBJ2-7; 8 bases align to TRBD2. This CDR3 comprises 17 residues. The germline V gene has CDR1 MRHNA and CDR2 SNTAGT. J was trimmed by 2 bases and V by 4 bases; bases with no gene match: 13. The CDR3 coding sequence is TGTGCCAGCAGTGCCGAATTGGGTCTAGCGGGTACCTACGAGCAGTACTTC. Amino acid sequence: CASSAELGLAGTYEQYF.

In DNA form, the CDR3 reads TGCGCCAGCAGCTTGGGAGGGGGTAGGTACAATGAGCAGTTCTTC. Protein sequence: CASSLGGGRYNEQFF. The chain has TRBV5-1 and TRBJ2-1; D may be TRBD1 (6 bases). The CDR3 contains 15 residues. Germline assignment: CDR1 SGHRS and CDR2 YFSETQ. V lost 0 bases and J lost 4, with 11 bases in between.

The chain is built from TRBV7-9 and TRBJ2-5, with a possible D match to TRBD2 (5 bases). Trimming shortened V by 5 bases and J by 0 bases, and 16 bases separated the two germline ends. Germline CDR1 is SEHNR and CDR2 is FQNEAQ (reference sequence). The CDR3 covers 16 residues. The CDR3 nucleotides read TGTGCCAGCAGCCTTCTAGCCTTCGGGTACCAAGAGACCCAGTACTTC. Its translation: CASSLLAFGYQETQYF. The variable domain in full, completed from reference TRBV7-9 and TRBJ2-5, reads DTGVSQNPRHKITKRGQNVTFRCDPISEHNRLYWYRQTLGQGPEFLTYFQNEAQLEKSRLLSDRFSAERPKGSFSTLEIQRTEQGDSAMYLCASSLLAFGYQETQYFGPGTRLLVL.

This chain connects TRBV5-1 to TRBJ1-6; the D is unclear. V gave up 4 bases and J gave up 10 bases, with 9 bases separating them. Germline CDR1 reads SGHRS; CDR2 reads YFSETQ. CDR3 length: 12 residues. The CDR3 region is CASSLGRSPLHF. The CDR3 DNA sequence: TGCGCCAGCAGCCTGGGGAGGTCACCCCTCCACTTT. The entire variable domain, with the rest obtained from reference TRBV5-1 and TRBJ1-6, is as follows: KAGVTQTPRYLIKTRGQQVTLSCSPISGHRSVSWYQQTPGQGLQFLFEYFSETQRNKGNFPGRFSGRQFSNSRSEMNVSTLELGDSALYLCASSLGRSPLHFGNGTRLTVT.

V and J are TRBV19 and TRBJ2-7; 9 bases fit TRBD2. The CDR3 totals 14 residues. V lost 7 bases, J lost 3 bases, and 7 bases stayed unmatched. CDR1 is LNHDA, CDR2 SQIVND, per germline (reference sequence). The CDR3 DNA reads as TGTGCCAGTAAAGTGACTAGCGGAAACTACGAGCAGTACTTC. It is translated as CASKVTSGNYEQYF. The full variable domain, with the rest looked up from reference TRBV19 and TRBJ2-7, is DGGITQSPKYLFRKEGQNVTLSCEQNLNHDAMYWYRQDPGQGLRLIYYSQIVNDFQKGDIAEGYSVSREKKESFPLTVTSAQKNPTAFYLCASKVTSGNYEQYFGPGTRLTVT.

The rearrangement joins TRBV7-8 to TRBJ1-1; D call uncertain. V lost 5 bases and J lost 0, with 19 bases in between. CDR1 SGHVS and CDR2 FQNEAQ come from the germline V gene. The CDR3 spans 17 residues. The CDR3 loop is CASSVQGGRVLNTEAFF. The DNA of the CDR3 is TGTGCCAGCAGCGTTCAAGGAGGGAGGGTATTGAACACTGAAGCTTTCTTT.

V usage is TRBV7-2 and J usage is TRBJ2-2, with 7 bases aligning to TRBD2. CDR3 length equals 15 residues. The germline gives CDR1 SGHTA, CDR2 FQGNSA. V dropped 4 bases and J dropped 0; count of bases not matched to a gene: 2. This chain's CDR3 is CASSSGTTNTGELFF. Here the CDR3 DNA reads TGTGCCAGCAGCTCAGGGACTACGAACACCGGGGAGCTGTTTTTT.

V is TRBV28 and J is TRBJ1-1, with D possibly being TRBD1 (6 bases). V lost 4 bases, J lost 4 bases, and 16 bases lay in between. Germline V CDR1 and CDR2: MDHEN, SYDVKM. The CDR3 loop spans 15 amino acids. Here the CDR3 reads CASSSPTPGVTEAFF. The CDR3 DNA is TGTGCCAGCAGTTCCCCAACCCCAGGGGTCACTGAAGCTTTCTTT.

V and J are TRBV19 and TRBJ2-1, with D perhaps TRBD1 (5 bases). V lost 4 bases and J 6 bases, leaving 10 bases between the germline ends. CDR1 LNHDA and CDR2 SQIVND come from the germline V gene (reference sequence). This CDR3 is built from 13 residues. In DNA form, the CDR3 reads TGTGCCAGTAGTAAGGGGCCTAGCAATGAGCAGTTCTTC. Its protein product is CASSKGPSNEQFF.

The chain recombines TRBV9 with TRBJ1-2; D is unresolved. Germline V gives CDR1 SGDLS, CDR2 YYNGEE. The CDR3 has 13 amino acids. Trimming pared 0 bases from V and 8 bases from J, leaving 11 bases between. CDR3 in DNA: TGTGCCAGCAGCGTAGCTGTTGTTGGCGGCTACACCTTC. Amino acid sequence: CASSVAVVGGYTF.

The chain recombines TRBV6-1 with TRBJ1-1; D ambiguous. The CDR3 is 14 residues long. The germline V gene has CDR1 MNHNS and CDR2 SASEGT. Trimming removed 2 bases at V and 5 bases at J, with 12 bases between. The CDR3 protein is CASSETESRTEAFF. The CDR3 region has the DNA TGTGCCAGCAGTGAAACTGAGTCTCGTACTGAAGCTTTCTTT.

The chain uses TRBV28 and TRBJ1-1; 11 nucleotides line up with TRBD1. The CDR3 consists of 14 residues. The trim removed 6 bases at V and 3 bases at J, leaving 3 bases unmatched. CDR1 is MDHEN, CDR2 SYDVKM, per germline. This CDR3 is CASRGQGGYTEAFF. For the CDR3, the DNA is TGTGCCAGCAGGGGACAGGGGGGATACACTGAAGCTTTCTTT.

As concerns this clone: An end of the junction differs from the germline gene, which may be a read error. Distinct nucleotide sequences in the sample also encode this CDR3. The CDR3 bases are TGTGCCAGCAGTGGGGGGACTTCCTACGAACAGTACTTC. Its translation: CASSGGTSYEQYF. The chain links TRBV2 to TRBJ2-7; D may be TRBD2 (6 bases). The CDR3 consists of 13 residues. CDR1 and CDR2 from the germline V gene are SNHLY and FYNNEI.

This chain joins TRBV5-1 and TRBJ2-5, with D perhaps matching TRBD2 (5 bases). Trimming took off 4 bases at V and 1 base at J, with 8 bases between the two ends. The V gene's germline CDR1 is SGHRS and CDR2 YFSETQ. The CDR3 totals 13 residues. The CDR3 reads CASSPDFQETQYF. In DNA form, the CDR3 reads TGCGCCAGCAGCCCGGACTTCCAAGAGACCCAGTACTTC.

The chain has TRBV5-1 and TRBJ2-2; perhaps TRBD1 as D (5 bases). V shed 4 bases and J shed 7 bases, with 17 bases lying between them. Germline assignment: CDR1 SGHRS and CDR2 YFSETQ. The CDR3 spans 15 residues. CDR3 in amino acids: CASSGESRGHGELFF. Written as DNA, the CDR3 is TGCGCCAGCAGCGGGGAAAGTCGTGGACACGGGGAGCTGTTTTTT.

V and J are TRBV7-9 and TRBJ1-5; a possible D gene is TRBD1 (6 bases). The CDR3 consists of 18 residues. V lost 4 bases and J 0 bases, leaving 19 bases between the germline ends. The germline CDR1 and CDR2 sequences are SEHNR and FQNEAQ (reference sequence). The CDR3 DNA is TGTGCCAGCAGCTCCTGGGGGCCAAGAGGGTCTAGCAATCAGCCCCAGCATTTT. This translates into CASSSWGPRGSSNQPQHF.

J is TRBJ2-1 and V is TRBV5-1, with a tentative D call TRBD2 (5 bases). CDR1 and CDR2 (germline): SGHRS, YFSETQ. There are 15 residues in the CDR3. The V gene lost 4 bases and the J gene lost 8 bases, with 19 bases spanning the gap. This CDR3 is CASSRAWTQEDEQFF. The DNA for the CDR3 is TGCGCCAGCAGCCGAGCATGGACTCAGGAAGATGAGCAGTTCTTC.

J is TRBJ1-2 and V is TRBV6-5; D remains ambiguous. The CDR3 is 12 residues long. The germline V and J ends were trimmed by 0 bases and 6 bases, with 5 bases remaining between them. Germline assignment: CDR1 MNHEY and CDR2 SVGAGI. The CDR3 region is CASSYSSDGYTF. CDR3 nucleotide sequence: TGTGCCAGCAGTTACTCATCGGATGGCTACACCTTC.